This entry is about one T cell receptor (beta chain). The antigen is unknown. The data belong to a study of cytomegalovirus exposure and HLA in healthy donors. The PCR used 60 Vbeta and 13 Jbeta primers. This table comes from immunoSEQ multiplex PCR, and its TCRdb copy is limited to in-frame clones, with some not included. The sample yields more than 200,000 clones, more than 75% seen once. General study findings and limits: Researchers reported in a later analysis that a missense DCLRE1C variant was tied to TCR beta V- and J-gene trimming. Roughly even sequencing depth across donors was the assumption behind the presence/absence analyses. For most TCR sequences rarity was the rule, although some public TCRs occurred in many donors.

Unmatched junction bases numbered 6, after V lost 2 bases and J lost 5 bases. Germline-derived CDR1 and CDR2 are MGHRA and YSYEKL. The CDR3 consists of 15 residues. This chain connects TRBV4-1 to TRBJ2-7, with 10 bases that match TRBD1. The sequence was obtained from a human donor in good health. The sample taken for sequencing was PBMCs. The CDR3 nucleotides read TGCGCCAGCAGCCAACCCGGGACAGGGGTCAACGAGCAGTACTTC. This codes for CASSQPGTGVNEQYF.